This T cell receptor beta chain was identified during a study of T cells in Graves' hyperthyroidism and ophthalmopathy. Study-level background: Pretreatment peripheral blood was obtained at initial diagnosis.

Template material for amplifying TCR beta CDR3 regions consisted of RNA transcripts. An initial round of RT-PCR targeting the TCR CDR3 relied on the HTBI primer set. TCRdb fed the multiplex PCR reads into MiXCR, producing one record per CDR3 protein. The table lists hundreds of thousands of distinct CDR3 sequences, under 25% of them singletons. PBMCs were obtained from over 8.5 ml fresh peripheral blood. Germline CDR1 SGHAT, CDR2 FQNNGV. Trimming stripped 5 bases from V and 13 bases from J, with 5 bases between. This CDR3 spans 8 amino acids. Only one count was recorded for this clonotype. The sequence came from a man aged 30-40 years with Graves' ophthalmopathy. The genes are TRBV11-2 and TRBJ1-2; no reliable D call. The sample consisted of blood. This CDR3 reads CASSLGTF. In DNA, the CDR3 is TGTGCCAGCAGCCTCGGCACCTTC.